One sample yielded the 26 T cell receptor beta chains listed below, sequenced in a study of blood T cell repertoires in COVID-19. Profiling relied on immunoSEQ multiplex PCR, and the TCRdb table lists in-frame clones only, not all of them. The repertoire holds about 220,000 clones, around three quarters seen once, with around 7.3% in the top ten. The source material was peripheral blood. Receptors originate from a woman in her 70s with acute or convalescent COVID-19.

This clone was seen just once. V usage is TRBV18 and J usage is TRBJ2-7, with D possibly TRBD2 on 7 matching bases. There are 16 residues in the CDR3. The V and J ends lost 4 bases and 5 bases respectively, with 21 bases between them. In germline, CDR1 is KGHSH, CDR2 LQKENI. The CDR3 nucleotides are TGTGCCAGCTCACGGGACCCGGGGGGCGGCGGGAACGAGCAGTACTTC. Protein product: CASSRDPGGGGNEQYF.

CDR3 sequence (DNA): TGCAGCGTATTGGATAGCGCCTCTGGGGCCAACGTCCTGACTTTC. It specifies CSVLDSASGANVLTF. The chain joins TRBV29-1 to TRBJ2-6; a possible D gene is TRBD2 (5 bases). V lost 6 bases to trimming and J lost 0 bases, with 12 bases between them. Germline CDR1 is SQVTM and CDR2 is ANQGSEA. This CDR3 spans 15 amino acids.

The CDR3 nucleotides are TGCGCCAGCAGCCCATACGGACTAGCGGGGGGGCGAAACACCGGGGAGCTGTTTTTT. This translates into CASSPYGLAGGRNTGELFF. This chain links TRBV5-1 with TRBJ2-2, with 15 positions matching TRBD2. This CDR3 region has 19 residues. Germline lookup yields CDR1 SGHRS and CDR2 YFSETQ. The ends lost 4 bases at V and 2 bases at J; junction bases unmatched: 9.

This chain links TRBV5-1 with TRBJ2-1, with TRBD2 identical over 10 bases. Per the germline V gene, CDR1 is SGHRS and CDR2 is YFSETQ. The CDR3 extends over 18 amino acids. With 4 bases clipped from V and 2 bases from J, the junction kept 12 bases outside the gene matches. The DNA for the CDR3 is TGCGCCAGCAGCCACACCAACCTAGCGGGGGTTACCTACAATGAGCAGTTCTTC. As protein: CASSHTNLAGVTYNEQFF.

This chain links TRBV18 with TRBJ1-2, with 8 bases identical to TRBD1. Per the germline V gene, CDR1 is KGHSH and CDR2 is LQKENI. J lost 2 bases, V lost 7 bases, and 15 bases had no gene match. The CDR3 is made up of 17 amino acids. Here the CDR3 DNA reads TGTGCCAGCTTACCTAACCGCCCAGGGGGCCTAAACTATGGCTACACCTTC. Amino acids: CASLPNRPGGLNYGYTF.

The chain is built from TRBV11-2 and TRBJ2-5; D might be TRBD1 (6 bases). In germline, CDR1 is SGHAT, CDR2 FQNNGV. The CDR3 loop spans 13 amino acids. Between the trimmed V and J ends, which lost 5 bases and 2 bases, there was a span of 9 bases. CDR3 coding DNA: TGTGCCAGCAGCCCGACAGGACAAGAGACCCAGTACTTC. Its translation: CASSPTGQETQYF. The whole variable domain, filled in from reference TRBV11-2 and TRBJ2-5, reads EAGVAQSPRYKIIEKRQSVAFWCNPISGHATLYWYQQILGQGPKLLIQFQNNGVVDDSQLPKDRFSAERLKGVDSTLKIQPAKLEDSAVYLCASSPTGQETQYFGPGTRLLVL.

The chain employs TRBV27 and TRBJ1-1; maybe TRBD1 (6 bases). Between the trimmed V and J ends, which lost 2 bases and 8 bases, there was a span of 12 bases. CDR3 length equals 13 residues. The germline V gene encodes CDR1 MNHEY and CDR2 SMNVEV (reference sequence). CDR3 protein: CASSLEAGAEAFF. CDR3 DNA sequence: TGTGCCAGCAGTTTAGAGGCAGGGGCCGAAGCTTTCTTT.

The chain combines TRBV5-1 with TRBJ1-1; D is unclear. Germline-derived CDR1 and CDR2 are SGHRS and YFSETQ. V was cut by 4 bases and J by 2 bases, with 12 bases left in between. This CDR3 comprises 14 residues. The CDR3 protein is CASSPTQTNTEAFF. Written as DNA, the CDR3 is TGCGCCAGCAGCCCTACGCAAACTAACACTGAAGCTTTCTTT.

In its sample, this clone was seen many times. Other DNA sequences in the same sample also yield this CDR3. The J gene is TRBJ1-2, the V gene TRBV12-3 or TRBV12-4; possibly TRBD1 for D (6 bases). The length of the CDR3 is 13 residues. V lost 3 bases and J 4 bases, leaving 9 bases between the germline ends. The CDR3 nucleotides read TGTGCCAGCAGTTTCCGCAGGGGCTATGGCTACACCTTC. This codes for CASSFRRGYGYTF.

The V gene is TRBV5-1, the J gene TRBJ2-3; D gene ambiguous. Germline V CDR1 and CDR2: SGHRS, YFSETQ. Trimming left V 5 bases short and J 0 bases short, with 16 bases between. The CDR3 loop spans 16 amino acids. CDR3 region: CASRSGGSTSTDTQYF. CDR3 in DNA: TGCGCCAGCAGATCTGGTGGTTCTACTAGCACAGATACGCAGTATTTT.

A word on this clone: Distinct nucleotide sequences in the sample also encode this CDR3. The chain combines TRBV19 with TRBJ1-5; D might be TRBD1 (6 bases). The germline V gene encodes CDR1 LNHDA and CDR2 SQIVND (reference sequence). The CDR3 length is 14 residues. V lost 3 bases and J 5 bases, leaving 11 bases between the germline ends. The CDR3 region is CASSIQQGYQPQHF. For the CDR3, the DNA is TGTGCCAGTAGTATTCAACAGGGCTATCAGCCCCAGCATTTT.

This rearrangement joins TRBV5-1 to TRBJ2-5; 10 bases map to TRBD1. J lost 4 bases, V lost 0 bases, and 6 bases had no gene match. The CDR3 sequence is 16 residues long. Germline CDR1 and CDR2: SGHRS and YFSETQ. The CDR3 protein is CASSLAGDRGRETQYF. Written as DNA, the CDR3 is TGCGCCAGCAGCTTGGCCGGGGACAGGGGTAGAGAGACCCAGTACTTC.

This clone is a singleton in its sample. The chain joins TRBV11-2 to TRBJ2-5; 8 nucleotides agree with TRBD1. Germline CDR1 reads SGHAT; CDR2 reads FQNNGV. This CDR3 comprises 16 residues. V shed 1 base, J shed 5 bases, and the junction held 9 bases outside the gene matches. The CDR3 nucleotides are TGTGCCAGCAGCTTAGTGGGGCAGGGGGCACGGGAGACCCAGTACTTC. Its protein is CASSLVGQGARETQYF.

This clone was picked up a small number of times. The gene calls are TRBV4-2 and TRBJ2-1; TRBD2 matches at 7 bases. J was trimmed by 4 bases and V by 0 bases; bases with no gene match: 6. The CDR3 runs 16 residues. Germline CDR1 and CDR2: LGHNA and YNFKEQ. The CDR3 is CASSQETSAAYNEQFF. The CDR3, as DNA: TGTGCCAGCAGCCAAGAAACTAGCGCGGCGTACAATGAGCAGTTCTTC.

The chain links TRBV6-1 to TRBJ1-6; D call uncertain. CDR1 is MNHNS, CDR2 SASEGT, per germline. This CDR3 region has 14 residues. V lost 3 bases to trimming and J lost 10 bases, with 13 bases between them. Here the CDR3 reads CASSERVGLSPLHF. The DNA of the CDR3 is TGTGCCAGCAGTGAGCGGGTGGGTTTATCACCCCTCCACTTT.

This clone was seen just once. The chain links TRBV5-1 to TRBJ2-5; 7 bases are shared with TRBD2. Germline trimming cut 4 bases from V and 5 bases from J; bases unmatched to any gene: 11. The germline V gene encodes CDR1 SGHRS and CDR2 YFSETQ. There are 15 residues in the CDR3. The CDR3 sequence: CASSVESAGRETQYF. CDR3 in DNA: TGCGCCAGCAGCGTAGAATCCGCCGGGAGGGAGACCCAGTACTTC.

Comment on this clone: One end of the junction is discordant with germline, which a read error may explain. This chain connects TRBV6-2 or TRBV6-3 to TRBJ2-3, with D maybe TRBD2 (6 bases). Germline V gives CDR1 MNHEY, CDR2 SVGEGT. This CDR3 has 14 amino acids. The CDR3 spells CANSKLASTDTQYF. The CDR3 nucleotides are TGTGCCAACAGTAAACTAGCTAGCACAGATACGCAGTATTTT.

V usage is TRBV7-9 and J usage is TRBJ2-3; D gene ambiguous. The CDR3 has 17 residues. Deletions cut 2 bases from V and 3 bases from J, with 18 bases between. Germline values: CDR1 SEHNR, CDR2 FQNEAQ (reference sequence). CDR3 in amino acids: CASSLNLAYGDTDTQYF. In nucleotides, the CDR3 is TGTGCCAGCAGCTTAAACTTGGCATACGGAGATACAGATACGCAGTATTTT.

A few counts support this clone. Distinct nucleotide sequences in the sample also encode this CDR3. The CDR3 DNA is TGCGCCAGCAGCTTGGATAGGGGGGGCTCCTATAATTCACCCCTCCACTTT. Its translation is CASSLDRGGSYNSPLHF. The chain combines TRBV5-1 with TRBJ1-6, with D perhaps TRBD1 (6 bases). Germline values: CDR1 SGHRS, CDR2 YFSETQ. Trimming shortened V by 0 bases and J by 0 bases, and 10 bases separated the two germline ends. The CDR3 runs 17 residues.

This clone has just one count. The chain has TRBV28 and TRBJ2-7, with D tentatively TRBD1 (6 bases). Per germline, CDR1 MDHEN and CDR2 SYDVKM. Trimming took 4 bases from V and 5 from J, leaving 9 bases between them. This CDR3 is 12 amino acids long. In DNA, the CDR3 is TGTGCCAGCAGTTCACAGGGAGACGAGCAGTACTTC. This gives the protein CASSSQGDEQYF.

The chain links TRBV5-1 to TRBJ2-5, with 8 positions matching TRBD2. V lost 1 base, J lost 5 bases, and 13 bases stayed unmatched. Germline loops: CDR1 SGHRS, CDR2 YFSETQ. The CDR3 has 17 amino acids. CDR3 protein: CASSLSPGGGRLETQYF. The CDR3, as DNA: TGCGCCAGCAGCTTGTCCCCGGGGGGGGGTCGTTTGGAGACCCAGTACTTC.

This rearrangement joins TRBV28 to TRBJ1-1; tentatively, D is TRBD1 (6 bases). CDR1 is MDHEN and CDR2 is SYDVKM in the germline V gene. Deletions cut 6 bases from V and 8 bases from J, with 10 bases between. The CDR3 contains 11 residues. CDR3 bases: TGTGCCAGCAGATTAGGACAGGAAGCTTTCTTT. This encodes CASRLGQEAFF.

J is TRBJ2-7 and V is TRBV7-2, with TRBD2 matching 9 bases. The CDR3 totals 16 residues. The germline gives CDR1 SGHTA, CDR2 FQGNSA. Unmatched junction bases numbered 8, after V lost 2 bases and J lost 3 bases. DNA of the CDR3: TGTGCCAGCAGCTTATTTAGACTAGCGGCAGACTACGAGCAGTACTTC. Protein: CASSLFRLAADYEQYF.

The J gene is TRBJ2-2, the V gene TRBV3-1 (or the pseudogene TRBV3-2), with D possibly matching TRBD2 (5 bases). V shed 0 bases and J shed 3 bases, with 14 bases lying between them. Germline-derived CDR1 and CDR2 are LGHDT and YNNKEL (reference sequence). The CDR3 is made up of 17 amino acids. The CDR3 sequence: CASSQDRGLADTGELFF. CDR3 in DNA: TGTGCCAGCAGCCAAGATCGAGGGCTAGCCGACACCGGGGAGCTGTTTTTT.

The chain links TRBV19 to TRBJ2-1; tentatively, D is TRBD1 (5 bases). Germline CDR1 reads LNHDA; CDR2 reads SQIVND (reference sequence). Trimming shortened V by 4 bases and J by 8 bases, and 6 bases separated the two germline ends. This CDR3 is built from 11 residues. The CDR3 sequence: CASSTRDEQFF. CDR3 coding DNA: TGTGCCAGTAGTACCAGGGATGAGCAGTTCTTC. Drawing the rest from reference TRBV19 and TRBJ2-1, the complete variable domain is DGGITQSPKYLFRKEGQNVTLSCEQNLNHDAMYWYRQDPGQGLRLIYYSQIVNDFQKGDIAEGYSVSREKKESFPLTVTSAQKNPTAFYLCASSTRDEQFFGPGTRLTVL.

The rearrangement links TRBV7-6 to TRBJ1-1, with D maybe TRBD1 (5 bases). Germline V gene data show CDR1 as SGHVS and CDR2 as FNYEAQ. There are 16 residues in the CDR3. V dropped 3 bases and J dropped 0 bases, with 14 bases sitting between them. The CDR3 reads CASSLFTGNMNTEAFF. The DNA of the CDR3 is TGTGCCAGCAGCTTGTTTACAGGAAACATGAACACTGAAGCTTTCTTT.